What follows describes a single T cell receptor beta chain. The antigen remains unidentified. This sample stems from a study of OX40 agonist ivuxolimab in advanced cancers. Study-level background: Patients' therapy was ivuxolimab, an antibody that acts as an agonist of OX40 (CD134). Ivuxolimab was administered intravenously to patients at 0.01 to 10 mg/kg every 2 weeks. The study, taken as a whole, reports: Partial responders receiving 0.1-3.0 mg/kg showed among the lowest clonal expansion.

Germline V lookup: CDR1 MNHEY, CDR2 SMNVEV (reference sequence). V gave up 7 bases and J gave up 3 bases, with 6 bases separating them. CDR3 size: 11 residues. The repertoire was sequenced with immunoSEQ multiplex PCR; TCRdb's copy has only in-frame clones and lacks some. The sample holds about 36,000 clones, roughly 80% seen once. The sequence derives from an adult with an advanced solid tumor such as melanoma, head and neck, liver or kidney cancer. This rearrangement joins TRBV27 to TRBJ1-1; D is unclear. This sample comprised CD4+ or CD8+ T cells sorted from blood, obtained in a trial of the OX40 agonist ivuxolimab. The CDR3 DNA reads as TGTGCCAGCATCGGCTACACTGAAGCTTTCTTT. It translates to CASIGYTEAFF.